Below, 27 T cell receptor beta chains from the same sample are listed, as sequenced in a study of blood T cell repertoires in COVID-19. Clones were read by immunoSEQ multiplex PCR, and TCRdb kept only the in-frame ones, dropping some. Altogether about 270,000 clones are present, approximately 82% being singletons, with the ten largest covering roughly 3.1%. The specimen sequenced was peripheral blood. Receptor source: a woman aged 18-30 years with acute or convalescent COVID-19.

The genes are TRBV5-6 and TRBJ1-1, with D maybe TRBD1 (5 bases). This CDR3 comprises 13 residues. V was shortened by 0 bases and J by 10 bases, with 13 bases between the two germline ends. CDR1 and CDR2 from the germline V gene are SGHDT and YYEEEE. CDR3: CASSLGFQGGAFF. DNA for the CDR3: TGTGCCAGCAGCTTGGGTTTTCAGGGAGGAGCTTTCTTT.

This chain joins TRBV5-4 and TRBJ2-1; a possible D gene is TRBD2 (6 bases). Germline V gives CDR1 SGHNT, CDR2 YYREEE (reference sequence). V dropped 4 bases and J dropped 5 bases, with 16 bases sitting between them. The CDR3 spans 15 residues. CDR3 protein: CASSVRGSSDNEQFF. CDR3 DNA: TGTGCCAGCAGCGTCCGGGGGAGTTCGGACAATGAGCAGTTCTTC. Combining the CDR3 with reference TRBV5-4 and TRBJ2-1 gives the whole variable domain ETGVTQSPTHLIKTRGQQVTLRCSSQSGHNTVSWYQQALGQGPQFIFQYYREEENGRGNFPPRFSGLQFPNYSSELNVNALELDDSALYLCASSVRGSSDNEQFFGPGTRLTVL.

CDR3 amino acids: CASSLVEGFRGYTF. The CDR3 DNA reads as TGTGCCAGCAGCTTGGTTGAGGGCTTCCGTGGCTACACCTTC. The J gene is TRBJ1-2, the V gene TRBV5-6; D gene unclear. In germline, CDR1 is SGHDT, CDR2 YYEEEE. The CDR3 loop spans 14 amino acids. Trimming shortened V by 0 bases and J by 7 bases, and 13 bases separated the two germline ends.

The gene calls are TRBV6-6 and TRBJ1-6; possible D gene TRBD1, 6 bases. CDR3 length: 16 amino acids. V was pared by 4 bases and J by 9 bases, with 19 bases between. Germline assignment: CDR1 MNHNY and CDR2 SVGAGI (reference sequence). The CDR3 loop is CASSWGPTGEGSPLHF. Here the CDR3 DNA reads TGTGCCAGCAGTTGGGGCCCGACAGGCGAGGGTTCACCCCTCCACTTT.

The rearrangement uses TRBV19 and TRBJ1-6; D unclear. There are 18 residues in the CDR3. Per the germline V gene, CDR1 is LNHDA and CDR2 is SQIVND (reference sequence). V dropped 6 bases and J dropped 0 bases, with 18 bases sitting between them. CDR3 bases: TGTGCCAGTAGCGACGGACCGGGGAGTCACTCCTATAATTCACCCCTCCACTTT. It is translated as CASSDGPGSHSYNSPLHF.

V gene TRBV4-3 combines with J gene TRBJ1-1, with D hard to call. The germline V gene has CDR1 LGHNA and CDR2 YSLEER. This CDR3 contains 16 residues. The germline V and J ends were trimmed by 0 bases and 0 bases, with 11 bases remaining between them. In DNA, the CDR3 is TGCGCCAGCAGCCAAGATTTCGCGGTCATGAACACTGAAGCTTTCTTT. Its translation: CASSQDFAVMNTEAFF.

The chain combines TRBV28 with TRBJ2-1; D remains unclear. CDR3 length equals 14 residues. V was trimmed by 8 bases and J by 0 bases, leaving 11 bases between them. Germline V gene lookup returns CDR1 MDHEN and CDR2 SYDVKM. CDR3 residues: CASATPSSYNEQFF. The CDR3 region has the DNA TGTGCCAGCGCAACACCCAGCTCCTACAATGAGCAGTTCTTC.

The chain links TRBV7-9 to TRBJ1-5; D call uncertain. The CDR3 sequence is 14 residues long. CDR1 is SEHNR and CDR2 is FQNEAQ in the germline V gene (reference sequence). Trimming shortened V by 2 bases and J by 1 base, and 6 bases separated the two germline ends. In DNA form, the CDR3 reads TGTGCCAGCAGCTTATCTCTGAGCAATCAGCCCCAGCATTTT. Translating gives CASSLSLSNQPQHF.

This clone is a singleton in its sample. The chain employs TRBV7-9 and TRBJ2-2; 10 nucleotides line up with TRBD1. Unmatched junction bases numbered 6, after V lost 5 bases and J lost 6 bases. The CDR3 has 15 amino acids. Germline CDR1 and CDR2: SEHNR and FQNEAQ (reference sequence). In DNA form, the CDR3 reads TGTGCCAGCAGCCGACAGGGGGCTATGTCCGGGGAGCTGTTTTTT. Protein sequence: CASSRQGAMSGELFF.

The chain carries TRBV29-1 and TRBJ2-2; maybe TRBD2 (6 bases). The CDR3 is made up of 13 amino acids. V was pared by 2 bases and J by 8 bases, with 12 bases between. CDR1 SQVTM and CDR2 ANQGSEA come from the germline V gene. The CDR3, as DNA: TGCAGCGTTGAAATCCGGGGGTCGGGGGAGCTGTTTTTT. Translated: CSVEIRGSGELFF.

The chain has TRBV12-5 and TRBJ1-5; no definite D call. CDR1 is LGHNT and CDR2 is FRNRAP in the germline V gene. V dropped 3 bases and J dropped 4 bases, with 25 bases sitting between them. CDR3 length: 19 amino acids. This chain's CDR3 is CASGFALTYGPNTNQPQHF. CDR3 bases: TGTGCTAGTGGTTTCGCCCTAACTTATGGGCCTAATACTAATCAGCCCCAGCATTTT.

The sample holds a few counts of this clone. The genes are TRBV28 and TRBJ2-7; the D gene is possibly TRBD1 (6 bases). The ends were cut back, 6 bases at V and 1 base at J, with 16 bases in the middle. Germline V gives CDR1 MDHEN, CDR2 SYDVKM. This CDR3 comprises 15 residues. This chain's CDR3 is CASSNPGHPSYEQYF. CDR3 DNA sequence: TGTGCCAGCAGCAACCCGGGACACCCATCCTACGAGCAGTACTTC.

The genes are TRBV28 and TRBJ2-5, with TRBD2 matching 7 bases. This CDR3 contains 15 residues. V lost 3 bases and J lost 2; bases outside the gene matches: 6. Germline CDR1 reads MDHEN; CDR2 reads SYDVKM. CDR3 DNA: TGTGCCAGCAGTTTTTTGGCTAGCGGACAAGAGACCCAGTACTTC. Translating it yields CASSFLASGQETQYF.

The gene calls are TRBV11-2 and TRBJ2-5; 8 nucleotides match TRBD2. V shed 5 bases and J 7 bases; nucleotides not matched to a gene: 9. The CDR3 length is 14 residues. CDR1 is SGHAT, CDR2 FQNNGV, per germline. CDR3 loop: CASSPRREVRTQYF. For the CDR3, the DNA is TGTGCCAGCAGCCCGCGGCGGGAGGTGAGGACCCAGTACTTC.

The rearrangement joins TRBV9 to TRBJ1-6; 7 nucleotides align to TRBD1. The CDR3 is made up of 17 amino acids. V lost 3 bases to trimming and J lost 0 bases; unmatched junction nucleotides: 6. Germline CDR1 reads SGDLS; CDR2 reads YYNGEE. The CDR3 region has the DNA TGTGCCAGCAGCGATAACAGGGGTAGCTCCTATAATTCACCCCTCCACTTT. Translating gives CASSDNRGSSYNSPLHF.

The count of this clone is one. CDR3 residues: CASSLGLAGGSDTQYF. The DNA of the CDR3 is TGTGCCAGCAGCTTAGGACTAGCGGGAGGGTCAGATACGCAGTATTTT. The gene calls are TRBV7-2 and TRBJ2-3, with 14 bases fitting TRBD2. Trimming took 1 base from V and 4 from J; bases not matched to a gene: 1. In germline, CDR1 is SGHTA, CDR2 FQGNSA. The CDR3 extends over 16 amino acids.

The J gene is TRBJ2-7, the V gene TRBV10-1; D may be TRBD2 (5 bases). CDR3 length: 11 amino acids. Trimming removed 9 bases from V and 9 bases from J, with 15 bases in between. Germline assignment: CDR1 WNHNN and CDR2 SYGVQD (reference sequence). The chain's CDR3 is CARLLEKWQYF. The CDR3 DNA is TGCGCCAGACTACTAGAGAAGTGGCAGTACTTC.

The gene calls are TRBV27 and TRBJ2-7; 7 bases agree with TRBD2. Trimming removed 1 base from V and 3 bases from J; junction bases left unmatched: 3. The V gene's germline CDR1 is MNHEY and CDR2 SMNVEV (reference sequence). The CDR3 spans 14 residues. In DNA form, the CDR3 reads TGTGCCAGCAGTTTATTTCGGGGGGTCTACGAGCAGTACTTC. This sequence encodes CASSLFRGVYEQYF.

V usage is TRBV5-1 and J usage is TRBJ2-2; 9 bases fit TRBD2. Germline V gene sequence: CDR1 SGHRS, CDR2 YFSETQ. This CDR3 has 16 residues. Trimming took 1 base from V and 3 from J; bases not matched to a gene: 4. The CDR3 region is CASSLFLAGDTGELFF. CDR3 bases: TGCGCCAGCAGCTTGTTCTTAGCGGGAGACACCGGGGAGCTGTTTTTT.

This clone has only one observation. This chain connects TRBV6-5 to TRBJ2-1; D gene ambiguous. Trimming removed 3 bases at V and 5 bases at J, with 17 bases between. CDR1 and CDR2 (germline): MNHEY, SVGAGI. The CDR3 is 16 amino acids. CDR3 in amino acids: CASSYFRSRPNNEQFF. In nucleotides, the CDR3 is TGTGCCAGCAGTTATTTCCGGTCCAGGCCTAACAATGAGCAGTTCTTC.

The chain's CDR3 is CASSPESSYEQYF. The DNA of the CDR3 is TGTGCCAGCAGCCCGGAGAGCTCCTACGAGCAGTACTTC. The gene calls are TRBV9 and TRBJ2-7; no clear D. CDR1 is SGDLS and CDR2 is YYNGEE in the germline V gene. With 4 bases removed from V and 0 bases from J, the gap between germline ends came to 8 bases. This CDR3 region has 13 residues.

The V call is TRBV28, the J call TRBJ2-7; D may be TRBD1 (6 bases). Trimming stripped 5 bases from V and 4 bases from J, with 12 bases between. CDR3 size: 13 residues. Germline V CDR1 and CDR2: MDHEN, SYDVKM. The CDR3 reads CASSETGRYEQYF. The CDR3 coding sequence is TGTGCCAGCAGTGAAACAGGGAGATACGAGCAGTACTTC. Filled out from reference TRBV28 and TRBJ2-7, the complete variable domain reads DVKVTQSSRYLVKRTGEKVFLECVQDMDHENMFWYRQDPGLGLRLIYFSYDVKMKEKGDIPEGYSVSREKKERFSLILESASTNQTSMYLCASSETGRYEQYFGPGTRLTVT.

The chain uses TRBV4-1 and TRBJ1-2, with TRBD1 matching over 9 bases. Germline CDR1 reads MGHRA; CDR2 reads YSYEKL. Trimming cost V 4 bases and J 0 bases; bases outside gene matches: 9. CDR3 length: 17 residues. DNA for the CDR3: TGCGCCAGCAGCCCCGGACAGGGGAGTCGGGCTAACTATGGCTACACCTTC. It codes for CASSPGQGSRANYGYTF.

The chain couples TRBV12-3 or TRBV12-4 to TRBJ1-1; a weak D match, TRBD1 (6 bases). This CDR3 is 13 amino acids long. Trimming removed 1 base from V and 10 bases from J, with 13 bases in between. The CDR3 here is CASSLDRELAAFF. For the CDR3, the DNA is TGTGCCAGCAGTTTAGACAGGGAGTTAGCAGCTTTCTTT.

The chain is built from TRBV7-8 and TRBJ1-5; the match to TRBD1 covers 9 bases. The germline CDR1 and CDR2 sequences are SGHVS and FQNEAQ. V lost 5 bases, J lost 9 bases, and 11 bases stayed unmatched. This CDR3 contains 15 residues. CDR3 sequence (DNA): TGTGCCAGCAGCCCAGTATTGGACAGGGGCCCGCCCCAGCATTTT. Translated: CASSPVLDRGPPQHF.

This chain links TRBV10-3 with TRBJ2-7; D is ambiguous. Germline-derived CDR1 and CDR2 are ENHRY and SYGVKD. The CDR3 is 17 amino acids. Between the trimmed V and J ends, which lost 4 bases and 6 bases, there was a span of 25 bases. The DNA of the CDR3 is TGTGCCATCAGTGGCACATCGGTAGTGTCTCCCCTAGGCGAGCAGTACTTC. Residues: CAISGTSVVSPLGEQYF.

V gene TRBV2 combines with J gene TRBJ2-3; 15 positions match TRBD2. The CDR3 covers 18 residues. The germline V gene encodes CDR1 SNHLY and CDR2 FYNNEI. V lost 6 bases and J lost 6; bases outside the gene matches: 13. CDR3 amino acids: CASSRRTSGRAGRDTQYF. CDR3 DNA: TGTGCCAGCAGCCGACGGACTAGCGGGAGGGCCGGGAGGGATACGCAGTATTTT.